The rows below give T cell receptor beta chains drawn from one sample of a study of control samples from healthy donors and cancer patients. Libraries were prepared by immunoSEQ multiplex PCR; TCRdb keeps only in-frame clonotypes and omits some of them. The top ten clones hold over 1.5% of a sample with 100,000 to 150,000 clones, under 95% of them seen once. The sequenced sample was PBMCs. All receptors come from a middle-aged man with head and neck cancer. CDR3s include the opening cysteine and the closing phenylalanine or tryptophan. A D gene is named only where the DNA matches it firmly. The size entry is marked missing in some rows and otherwise reads once, few, many or a size class.

abundance	d_gene	v_gene	j_gene	CDR3nt	CDR3aa
.	.	TRBV7-2	TRBJ1-5	TGTGCCAGCAGCTTAGCAGGGATTAGCAATCAGCCCCAGCATTTT	CASSLAGISNQPQHF
.	.	TRBV6-6	TRBJ2-6	TGTGCCAGCAGTCCCCATGAACGGGGCTCTGGGGCCAACGTCCTGACTTTC	CASSPHERGSGANVLTF
.	.	TRBV29-1	TRBJ1-2	TGCAGCGTTGAAGTCGGGAGATACTATGGCTACACCTTC	CSVEVGRYYGYTF
.	.	TRBV11-2	TRBJ1-2	TGTGCCAGCAGCTGGGACGGAAACTATGGCTACACCTTC	CASSWDGNYGYTF
.	TRBD2	TRBV11-3	TRBJ2-3	TGTGCCAGCAGCCAGACGGGGGGAGGGCAGTATTTT	CASSQTGGGQYF
few	.	TRBV10-1	TRBJ1-2	TGCGCCAGCAGTGAGGGCCCGGACCCCTATGGCTACACCTTC	CASSEGPDPYGYTF
once	.	TRBV7-9	TRBJ2-5	TGTGCCAGCAGCTTCCTAGGAGAGACCCAGTACTTC	CASSFLGETQYF
.	.	TRBV5-4	TRBJ1-2	TGTGCCAGCAGTAAAGGGCATAACTATGGCTACACCTTC	CASSKGHNYGYTF
.	.	TRBV4-2	TRBJ1-2	TGTGCCAGCAGCGCCAGCGATGGCTACACCTTC	CASSASDGYTF
.	TRBD1	TRBV6-5	TRBJ2-7	TGTGCCGGGGACAGCAGCTACGAGCAGTACTTC	CAGDSSYEQYF
.	.	TRBV6-2/TRBV6-3	TRBJ2-3	TGTGCCAGCAGTTACCAGGTATCAGATACGCAGTATTTT	CASSYQVSDTQYF
once	.	TRBV7-8	TRBJ1-5	TGTGCCAGCAGTAGCGACAGCAATCAGCCCCAGCATTTT	CASSSDSNQPQHF
.	TRBD1	TRBV19	TRBJ2-6	TGTGCCAGTAGAGTGGCGGCGACAGGGGGCGGCTCTCGGGCCAACGTCCTGACTTTC	CASRVAATGGGSRANVLTF
once	TRBD1	TRBV28	TRBJ1-5	TGTGCCAGCCTCCTAGGTGGGCAGGGGGCACAGCCCCAGCATTTT	CASLLGGQGAQPQHF
.	.	TRBV4-3	TRBJ1-1	TGCGCCAGCAGCCAAGACGGGGGTCCGAACACTGAAGCTTTCTTT	CASSQDGGPNTEAFF
.	.	TRBV7-9	TRBJ1-5	TGTGCCAGCAGCTCTTCGTTGGGGCAGCCCCAGCATTTT	CASSSSLGQPQHF
.	.	TRBV27	TRBJ2-7	TGTGCCAGCAGTTTAGGTCCCCAAATCCGGGGGTACGAGCAGTACTTC	CASSLGPQIRGYEQYF
.	.	TRBV5-8	TRBJ1-4	TGTGCCAGCAGCTGGAGGGGGGGCCGGGGCGAAAAACTGTTTTTT	CASSWRGGRGEKLFF
.	.	TRBV19	TRBJ2-3	TGTGCCAGTAGTATAGGGGGTAGCACAGATACGCAGTATTTT	CASSIGGSTDTQYF
once	.	TRBV5-6	TRBJ2-5	TGTGCCAGCAGCTTGACAGGGACGCAAGAGACCCAGTACTTC	CASSLTGTQETQYF
.	.	TRBV6-5	TRBJ2-7	TGTGCCAGCAGCATCCTCCATCGGTCCCACGAGCAGTACTTC	CASSILHRSHEQYF
.	.	TRBV9	TRBJ2-2	TGTGCCAGCAGCGTAGGGGGGACCGGGGAGCTGTTTTTT	CASSVGGTGELFF
.	.	TRBV5-4	TRBJ1-6	TGTGCCAGCAGCTTGGTTGGGGTTCCCGAGGGGCCCCTCCACTTT	CASSLVGVPEGPLHF
.	TRBD1	TRBV6-5	TRBJ1-1	TGTGCCAGCGGCGGGACAGAGAACACTGAAGCTTTCTTT	CASGGTENTEAFF
.	.	TRBV7-3	TRBJ2-2	TGTGCCAGCAGTCTCAAAACCGGGGAGCTGTTTTTT	CASSLKTGELFF
.	.	TRBV7-9	TRBJ2-7	TGTGCCAGCAGCTTAGCTCTGGGTCGTGGGAGCTCCTACGAGCAGTACTTC	CASSLALGRGSSYEQYF
.	.	TRBV9	TRBJ1-1	TGTGCCAGCAGCGTATACGACAGCACGAACACTGAAGCTTTCTTT	CASSVYDSTNTEAFF
.	.	TRBV7-6	TRBJ1-6	TGTGCCAGCAGTCATACCGAAGGTTCCGCTAATTCACCCCTCCACTTT	CASSHTEGSANSPLHF
few	TRBD1	TRBV7-2	TRBJ1-5	TGTGCCAGCAGCTCCGACAGGGGAAGCAATCAGCCCCAGCATTTT	CASSSDRGSNQPQHF
.	.	TRBV4-3	TRBJ1-2	TGCGCCAGCAGCCCCACACTAACAACTTCTTATGGCTACACCTTC	CASSPTLTTSYGYTF
.	TRBD2	TRBV7-8	TRBJ2-7	TGTGCCAGCAGCTTAAGGTGGTCGGGGGGGCCCGACGAGCAGTACTTC	CASSLRWSGGPDEQYF
.	TRBD1	TRBV5-6	TRBJ1-6	TGTGCCAGCAGCTTTTTCGACAGGGACGATTCACCCCTCCACTTT	CASSFFDRDDSPLHF
.	.	TRBV28	TRBJ1-1	TGTGCCAGCAGTTGGGGGAAGGCTGAAGCTTTCTTT	CASSWGKAEAFF
.	.	TRBV28	TRBJ2-7	TGTGCCAGCAGACCCGACAACTACGAGCAGTACTTC	CASRPDNYEQYF
.	.	TRBV5-1	TRBJ2-2	TGCGCCAGCAGCTTGGAATGGTGGGGGACCGGGGAGCTGTTTTTT	CASSLEWWGTGELFF
.	TRBD2	TRBV11-3	TRBJ2-5	TGTGCCAGCAGCTCGACTAGCCGGGAGACCCAGTACTTC	CASSSTSRETQYF
.	.	TRBV27	TRBJ2-2	TGTGCCAGCAGTGAACCCTTCCACACTGGGGCGAACACCGGGGAGCTGTTTTTT	CASSEPFHTGANTGELFF
once	TRBD2	TRBV6-5	TRBJ2-1	TGTGCCAGCAGTTACTCGATAGCGGGGGGTAAGATCTTC	CASSYSIAGGKIF
.	.	TRBV7-9	TRBJ1-5	TGTGCCAGCAGCCGAGGGGGCAATCAGCCCCAGCATTTT	CASSRGGNQPQHF
.	.	TRBV5-4	TRBJ2-7	TGTGCCAGCAGCTTGAGGGTCTACGAGCAGTACTTC	CASSLRVYEQYF
.	.	TRBV4-3	TRBJ2-7	TGCGCCAGCAGCCAAGCTGCGGGATACGAGCAGTACTTC	CASSQAAGYEQYF
once	.	TRBV19	TRBJ2-2	TGTGCCAGTAGTACCAGTGGAGGGCGAACCGGGGAGCTGTTTTTT	CASSTSGGRTGELFF
few	TRBD1	TRBV5-1	TRBJ2-5	TGCGCCAGCAGCTCCGGGACAGGGGGTTACCAAGAGACCCAGTACTTC	CASSSGTGGYQETQYF
.	.	TRBV28	TRBJ2-3	TGTGCCAGCGCGACACGGGGGGCGATCGGGGATACGCAGTATTTT	CASATRGAIGDTQYF
.	TRBD2	TRBV15	TRBJ2-7	TGTGCCACCAGGCGGGGGGGGAGCTCCTACGAGCAGTACTTC	CATRRGGSSYEQYF
.	.	TRBV5-4	TRBJ2-5	TGTGCCAGCAGCTTGGGACAGAAAGAGACCCAGTACTTC	CASSLGQKETQYF
.	.	TRBV4-3	TRBJ1-2	TGCGCCAGCAGCCCAGACCAGATACAGCCGGATGGCTACACCTTC	CASSPDQIQPDGYTF
once	TRBD2	TRBV7-3	TRBJ2-1	TGTGCCAGCAGCCCTAGCGGGGGGACCCTTGACAATGAGCAGTTCTTC	CASSPSGGTLDNEQFF
.	TRBD1	TRBV3-1/TRBV3-2	TRBJ2-2	TGTGCCAGCAGCCGCATTTCGGGACAGGGGGCTTCTGGGGAGCTGTTTTTT	CASSRISGQGASGELFF
.	TRBD1	TRBV18	TRBJ2-3	TGTGCCAGCTCACCCCTAAGACAGGGCTTCACAGATACGCAGTATTTT	CASSPLRQGFTDTQYF
.	.	TRBV7-8	TRBJ2-1	TGTGCCAGCAGCTTGAGGGGAGGGGGTAGTAAAAATGAGCAGTTCTTC	CASSLRGGGSKNEQFF
.	TRBD1	TRBV10-3	TRBJ1-1	TGTGCCATCAGTGAGTCGGGACAGCAGAACACTGAAGCTTTCTTT	CAISESGQQNTEAFF
.	TRBD1	TRBV4-3	TRBJ2-3	TGCGCCAGCAGCCAAGTTAATGGGCGCGGACAGGGGGCAGATACGCAGTATTTT	CASSQVNGRGQGADTQYF
.	.	TRBV12-3/TRBV12-4	TRBJ2-7	TGTGCCAGCAGTTTAGCTAGCTCCTACGAGCAGTACTTC	CASSLASSYEQYF
.	TRBD2	TRBV7-2	TRBJ2-2	TGTGCCAGCAGCGGCGGGGGGATGAACACCGGGGAGCTGTTTTTT	CASSGGGMNTGELFF
.	TRBD1	TRBV14	TRBJ2-7	TGTGCCAGCAGCGGGACAGGGGGCTCGGGGGGCGAGCAGTACTTC	CASSGTGGSGGEQYF
.	.	TRBV2	TRBJ2-3	TGTGCCAGCGGCGGGGCGCGCTCAGATACGCAGTATTTT	CASGGARSDTQYF
.	.	TRBV3-1/TRBV3-2	TRBJ1-2	TGTGCCAGCAGCCAACGGGAGAGTAAGAACTACACCTTC	CASSQRESKNYTF
.	TRBD1	TRBV24-1	TRBJ2-3	TGTGCCACCAGTGGAGGACAGGGTAATACAGATACGCAGTATTTT	CATSGGQGNTDTQYF